This T cell receptor beta chain appears in the sequencing data of a study of liver allograft versus peripheral blood T cells. Across the whole study: Comparative analysis was performed on T cell receptor repertoires from transplanted livers and from recipients' peripheral blood.

TCRdb re-derived calls from the reads in MiXCR, one entry per CDR3 protein. The data show some 14,000 distinct CDR3 sequences, approximately 17% seen once. This clonotype was picked up many times. The V gene's germline CDR1 is MNHEY and CDR2 SVGEGT. The CDR3 extends over 19 amino acids. V was clipped by 2 bases and J by 0 bases, with 17 bases between them. The TCR originated in a human patient who had a liver transplant. T cells may partly derive from the graft donor. The chain employs TRBV6-2 or TRBV6-3 and TRBJ1-6; D not certain. For the CDR3, the DNA is TGTGCCAGCAGTTACGAAGTCTCGGCAGAGAGCTCCTATAATTCACCCCTCCACTTT. Translated: CASSYEVSAESSYNSPLHF.